This TCR beta chain derives from a study of T cell clonotyping in hematopoietic cell transplantation. Study details: Cytoreduction preceded collection of pretransplant recipient samples. Study results and limitations: Pathologically expanded recipient clonotypes increased progressively from day 30 to day 180 as diversity fell. Broader posttransplant TCR repertoire diversity was predicted by graft donor and pretransplant recipient Inverse Simpson Index values.

Some clones are missing from TCRdb's copy, which holds only in-frame ones; the method was immunoSEQ multiplex PCR. The data contain some 30,000 clones, approximately 77% of them seen just once; the ten biggest clones take up approximately 5.9%. Noted time point: recipient sample about 28 days before transplant, after cytoreduction. Blood collection times were about day -28 and days 30, 100, 180 posttransplant. CDR3 length: 15 amino acids. V gave up 0 bases and J gave up 5 bases, with 15 bases separating them. From germline, CDR1 is SGHRS and CDR2 YFSETQ. About this clone: Antigen: not known.

The chain carries TRBV5-1 and TRBJ2-7; possible D gene TRBD1, 5 bases. This TCR came from a middle-aged man with myelodysplastic syndrome. Some clones in this sample may be carry-over from other donors' samples. Sample: peripheral blood mononuclear cells, taken before stem cell transplant. CDR3 sequence reads: CASSLDVTSRDEQYF. CDR3 nucleotides: TGCGCCAGCAGCTTGGACGTGACCTCCAGGGACGAGCAGTACTTC.